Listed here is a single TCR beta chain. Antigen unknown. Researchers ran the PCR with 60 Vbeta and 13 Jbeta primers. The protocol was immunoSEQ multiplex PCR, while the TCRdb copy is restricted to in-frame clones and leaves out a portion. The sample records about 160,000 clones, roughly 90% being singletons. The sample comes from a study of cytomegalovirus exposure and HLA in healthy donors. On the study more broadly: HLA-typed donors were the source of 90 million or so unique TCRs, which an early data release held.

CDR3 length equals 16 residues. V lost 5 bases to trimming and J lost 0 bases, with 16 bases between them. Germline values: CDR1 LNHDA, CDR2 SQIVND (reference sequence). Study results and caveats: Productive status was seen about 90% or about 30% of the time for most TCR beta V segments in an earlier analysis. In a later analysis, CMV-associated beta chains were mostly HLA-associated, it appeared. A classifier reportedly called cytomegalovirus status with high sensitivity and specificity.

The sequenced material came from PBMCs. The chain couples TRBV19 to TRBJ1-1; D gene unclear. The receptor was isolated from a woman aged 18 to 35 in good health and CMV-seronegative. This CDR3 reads CASSFSTGMMNTEAFF. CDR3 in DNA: TGTGCCAGTAGTTTTAGCACCGGGATGATGAACACTGAAGCTTTCTTT.